Following are 23 T cell receptor beta chains from one sample sequenced in a study of T cells in Graves' hyperthyroidism and ophthalmopathy. It was RNA transcripts that yielded the amplified TCR beta CDR3 regions. HTBI primers were used for first-round RT-PCR of the TCR CDR3. A single record per CDR3 protein comes from TCRdb applying MiXCR to the multiplex PCR reads. This table holds 750,000 to 900,000 distinct CDR3 sequences, approximately 40% found once. Specimen: blood. These receptor sequences come from a man aged 18 to 30 with Graves' hyperthyroidism.

At least ten counts were recorded for this clonotype. This sequence joins TRBV5-1 and TRBJ1-1; D is possibly TRBD1 (6 bases). The length of the CDR3 is 12 residues. In germline, CDR1 is SGHRS, CDR2 YFSETQ. Trimming stripped 2 bases from V and 6 bases from J, with 8 bases between. The CDR3 is CASSFQGSEAFF. Here the CDR3 DNA reads TGCGCCAGCAGCTTTCAGGGGTCTGAAGCTTTCTTT.

As regards this clonotype: A much larger clonotype is one base distant, so this may be a read error. The rearrangement joins TRBV15 to TRBJ1-3; D gene unclear. The germline CDR1 and CDR2 sequences are LNHNV and YYDKDF (reference sequence). The CDR3 is 17 residues long. Between the trimmed V and J ends, which lost 3 bases and 0 bases, there was a span of 15 bases. The DNA of the CDR3 is TGTGCCACCAGCAGCCCTGTACCAGGTCCCTCTGGAAACACCATATATTTT. As protein: CATSSPVPGPSGNTIYF.

Ten or more counts support this clonotype. This chain joins TRBV7-2 and TRBJ2-7; D not resolved. Trimming took 0 bases from V and 6 from J, leaving 12 bases between them. This CDR3 is built from 14 residues. Germline V lookup: CDR1 SGHTA, CDR2 FQGNSA. CDR3 in DNA: TGTGCCAGCAGCTTAGCGGGTAACTCCCGCGAGCAGTACTTC. This translates into CASSLAGNSREQYF. Together with reference TRBV7-2 and TRBJ2-7, the CDR3 gives the full variable domain: GAGVSQSPSNKVTEKGKDVELRCDPISGHTALYWYRQSLGQGLEFLIYFQGNSAPDKSGLPSDRFSAERTGGSVSTLTIQRTQQEDSAVYLCASSLAGNSREQYFGPGTRLTVT.

The rearrangement uses TRBV7-9 and TRBJ2-1; 8 nucleotides agree with TRBD1. V lost 9 bases, J lost 8 bases, and 9 bases stayed unmatched. The CDR3 contains 13 residues. Germline CDR1 SEHNR, CDR2 FQNEAQ (reference sequence). Here the CDR3 DNA reads TGTGCCAGAGATGGACAGGGAGGCGATGAGCAGTTCTTC. Its protein product is CARDGQGGDEQFF.

This clonotype has just a few counts. This rearrangement joins TRBV9 to TRBJ1-5, with no clear D. Deletions cut 4 bases from V and 2 bases from J, with 13 bases between. The CDR3 has 15 residues. Germline V gene data show CDR1 as SGDLS and CDR2 as YYNGEE. CDR3 DNA sequence: TGTGCCAGCAGCCAAGATGCCGTGGGCAATCAGCCCCAGCATTTT. Encoded protein: CASSQDAVGNQPQHF.

The J gene is TRBJ1-6, the V gene TRBV7-3, with D uncertain. V lost 3 bases and J lost 8, with 11 bases in between. The CDR3 length is 14 residues. In germline, CDR1 is SGHTA, CDR2 FQGTGA. The CDR3 DNA is TGTGCCAGCAGCTTTAAGGAATTTGATTCACCCCTCCACTTT. It codes for CASSFKEFDSPLHF.

The table lists this clonotype with a count of one. The chain combines TRBV7-2 with TRBJ2-7; TRBD1 is a possible D gene (5 bases). CDR1 and CDR2 from the germline V gene are SGHTA and FQGNSA. The CDR3 contains 16 residues. V shed 5 bases and J shed 1 base, with 18 bases lying between them. The CDR3 reads CASSPMSAGRSYEQYF. Written as DNA, the CDR3 is TGTGCCAGCAGCCCGATGAGTGCAGGGCGGTCCTACGAGCAGTACTTC. The variable domain in full, with the rest retrieved from reference TRBV7-2 and TRBJ2-7, is GAGVSQSPSNKVTEKGKDVELRCDPISGHTALYWYRQSLGQGLEFLIYFQGNSAPDKSGLPSDRFSAERTGGSVSTLTIQRTQQEDSAVYLCASSPMSAGRSYEQYFGPGTRLTVT.

V and J are TRBV2 and TRBJ1-5; 8 bases fit TRBD1. The germline CDR1 and CDR2 sequences are SNHLY and FYNNEI. CDR3 length: 13 residues. The V and J ends lost 6 bases and 4 bases, in that order; junction bases with no gene match: 2. The CDR3 sequence: CASRWTGNQPQHF. The CDR3 DNA follows: TGTGCCAGCAGATGGACAGGGAATCAGCCCCAGCATTTT. The full variable domain, rest sourced from reference TRBV2 and TRBJ1-5, is EPEVTQTPSHQVTQMGQEVILRCVPISNHLYFYWYRQILGQKVEFLVSFYNNEISEKSEIFDDQFSVERPDGSNFTLKIRSTKLEDSAMYFCASRWTGNQPQHFGDGTRLSIL.

The sample holds a few counts of this clonotype. Given a much more abundant clone one base away, this may be a read error. It is likely a read error, because the conserved phenylalanine at the end of the CDR3 is missing. The chain is built from TRBV5-1 and TRBJ2-7; TRBD1 matches at 8 bases. CDR1 is SGHRS and CDR2 is YFSETQ in the germline V gene. J was trimmed by 2 bases and V by 8 bases; bases with no gene match: 6. The CDR3 loop spans 13 amino acids. CDR3 sequence reads: CASGQGGTYEQYS. DNA of the CDR3: TGCGCCAGTGGACAGGGAGGAACCTACGAGCAGTACTCC.

This clonotype has a handful of counts. The genes are TRBV10-3 and TRBJ1-2; TRBD1 matches 7 bases. Looked up from germline, CDR1 is ENHRY and CDR2 is SYGVKD. This CDR3 spans 10 amino acids. V trimming: 7 bases; J trimming: 8 bases; junction bases outside the gene matches: 1. The CDR3 sequence: CAIKTGGYTF. The CDR3 coding sequence is TGTGCCATCAAGACAGGGGGCTACACCTTC.

The chain has TRBV7-8 and TRBJ1-3; D not certain. Trimming stripped 5 bases from V and 7 bases from J, with 24 bases between. The CDR3 is 17 residues long. CDR1 is SGHVS, CDR2 FQNEAQ, per germline. CDR3 coding DNA: TGTGCCAGCAGCCAAGAAGCACCGTCCCTACTCTTGAACACCATATATTTT. Its translation: CASSQEAPSLLLNTIYF.

The chain has TRBV20-1 and TRBJ2-7; 9 bases map to TRBD2. This CDR3 comprises 14 residues. Trimming at V came to 5 bases and at J to 0 bases, leaving 5 bases not matched to a gene. Germline values: CDR1 DFQATT, CDR2 SNEGSKA (reference sequence). Here the CDR3 DNA reads TGCAGTGCTCGGGCTAGCGGGGTCTCCTACGAGCAGTACTTC. Amino acid sequence: CSARASGVSYEQYF.

This clonotype was recorded many times. This chain connects TRBV5-5 to TRBJ1-6; D uncertain. This CDR3 region has 14 residues. Germline CDR1 SGHKS, CDR2 YYEKEE (reference sequence). V was trimmed by 4 bases and J by 7 bases, leaving 12 bases between them. The CDR3 loop reads CASSAGSGNSPLHF. CDR3 sequence (DNA): TGTGCCAGCAGCGCCGGGTCGGGCAATTCACCCCTCCACTTT.

This clonotype was observed many times. V usage is TRBV20-1 and J usage is TRBJ2-5; a weak D match, TRBD2 (5 bases). Germline assignment: CDR1 DFQATT and CDR2 SNEGSKA (reference sequence). The CDR3 length is 11 residues. Trimming pared 5 bases from V and 5 bases from J, leaving 9 bases between. CDR3 residues: CSAPEVETQYF. The CDR3 DNA sequence: TGCAGTGCTCCGGAGGTGGAGACCCAGTACTTC.

The chain uses TRBV19 and TRBJ1-2; no reliable D call. V lost 5 bases, J lost 4 bases, and 14 bases lay in between. The length of the CDR3 is 14 residues. In germline, CDR1 is LNHDA, CDR2 SQIVND (reference sequence). CDR3 sequence: CASSSTEKAYGYTF. The CDR3 coding sequence is TGTGCCAGTAGTTCTACAGAAAAGGCCTATGGCTACACCTTC.

The chain couples TRBV30 to TRBJ2-7; D is possibly TRBD1 (6 bases). The CDR3 has 14 residues. CDR1 and CDR2 (germline): GTSNPN, SVGIG (reference sequence). V was cut by 0 bases and J by 5 bases, with 14 bases left in between. In DNA form, the CDR3 reads TGTGCCTGGAGTGTAGGGCAGGGGCTGGACGAGCAGTACTTC. Amino acids: CAWSVGQGLDEQYF.

Comment on this clonotype: A junction end diverges from the germline sequence, so it may reflect a read error. The V gene is TRBV10-2, the J gene TRBJ1-1, with D hard to call. This CDR3 spans 14 amino acids. Germline values: CDR1 WSHSY, CDR2 SAAADI. CDR3 in DNA: TGCGCCAGCAGTGAGGGACCGACGAACACTGGAGCTTTCTTT. As protein: CASSEGPTNTGAFF.

The V and J genes are TRBV7-8 and TRBJ1-3, with D possibly matching TRBD1 (5 bases). Germline values: CDR1 SGHVS, CDR2 FQNEAQ. The CDR3 is made up of 16 amino acids. Trimming left V 2 bases short and J 3 bases short, with 14 bases between. The CDR3 loop reads CASSLQGAGYGNTIYF. In nucleotides, the CDR3 is TGTGCCAGCAGCTTACAGGGAGCGGGATATGGAAACACCATATATTTT.

This clonotype was counted a few times. V is TRBV12-3 or TRBV12-4 and J is TRBJ1-1, with a possible D match to TRBD1 (6 bases). CDR3 length: 13 amino acids. Between the trimmed V and J ends, which lost 4 bases and 7 bases, there was a span of 13 bases. The CDR3 here is CASSYGGSGEAFF. DNA of the CDR3: TGTGCCAGCAGTTATGGGGGCTCGGGTGAAGCTTTCTTT.

Ten or more counts support this clonotype. The CDR3 DNA sequence: TGTGCCAGCAGTAACCAGGGGGTGGCAACTAATGAAAAACTGTTTTTT. This encodes CASSNQGVATNEKLFF. V usage is TRBV2 and J usage is TRBJ1-4; TRBD1 matches 7 bases. Trimming took 5 bases from V and 0 from J; bases not matched to a gene: 6. The CDR3 covers 16 residues. Germline-derived CDR1 and CDR2 are SNHLY and FYNNEI.

The J gene is TRBJ1-5, the V gene TRBV12-3 or TRBV12-4; 8 positions agree with TRBD1. The trim removed 3 bases at V and 6 bases at J, leaving 7 bases unmatched. The CDR3 totals 15 residues. DNA of the CDR3: TGTGCCAGCAGTTTTACAGGGGGACGGGCTCAGCCCCAGCATTTT. The encoded protein is CASSFTGGRAQPQHF.

The chain employs TRBV29-1 and TRBJ1-1, with no clear D. The CDR3 is 13 amino acids. Germline-derived CDR1 and CDR2 are SQVTM and ANQGSEA. Trimming shortened V by 5 bases and J by 0 bases, and 10 bases separated the two germline ends. The CDR3 protein is CSVRLALNTEAFF. As DNA, the CDR3 is TGCAGCGTTCGATTAGCTCTGAACACTGAAGCTTTCTTT.

This clonotype was counted at least ten times. The J gene is TRBJ1-2, the V gene TRBV13; TRBD1 matches 7 bases. The trim removed 5 bases at V and 6 bases at J, leaving 9 bases unmatched. Per germline, CDR1 PRHDT and CDR2 FYEKMQ (reference sequence). CDR3 length: 14 residues. CDR3 nucleotide sequence: TGTGCCAGCAGCATCAGGGGGACTATAGATGGCTACACCTTC. It specifies CASSIRGTIDGYTF.